This TCR beta chain was recorded in a study of blood T cell repertoires in COVID-19. Overall study context: COVID-19 samples from acute and convalescent phases originated in the United States, Italy and Spain.

Per the authors' pipeline: Reference gene primers were amplified, and this amplification served to estimate nucleated cell counts. Libraries were prepared by immunoSEQ multiplex PCR; TCRdb keeps only in-frame clonotypes and omits some of them. V and J calls and clone size follow that table, whereas D and trimming were derived from the DNA. The table records about 76,000 clones, roughly 85% of them present only once. Material: peripheral blood. The source of this sequence is a man aged 30-40 years with acute or convalescent COVID-19.

The CDR3 nucleotides read TGTGCCAGCAGTTTATTGCGGGGGCGTCAGTACTTC. Encoded protein: CASSLLRGRQYF. V is TRBV27 and J is TRBJ2-4; D is perhaps TRBD2 (7 bases). The V end was cut by 1 base, the J end by 12 bases, with 10 bases between. Germline-derived CDR1 and CDR2 are MNHEY and SMNVEV (reference sequence). CDR3 length: 12 residues.